Listed here is a single TCR beta chain. This sample was taken from a study of blood T cell repertoires in COVID-19. Produced via immunoSEQ multiplex PCR; TCRdb's table is partial and in-frame only. The repertoire includes around 310,000 clones, around 87% of them detected once, and more than 0.85% sits in the top ten. Germline loops: CDR1 SGHVS, CDR2 FQNEAQ. This CDR3 has 17 residues. V was shortened by 0 bases and J by 7 bases, with 19 bases between the two germline ends. Followed over time, Seattle patients had been enrolled while infection was active. The chain carries TRBV7-8 and TRBJ2-1; weak D call: TRBD2 (6 bases). The sample consisted of peripheral blood. The TCR originated in a woman in her thirties or forties with COVID-19, enrolled during active disease. The CDR3 sequence: CASSLAPASGWGNEQFF. The CDR3 DNA sequence: TGTGCCAGCAGCTTAGCCCCTGCGAGCGGGTGGGGGAATGAGCAGTTCTTC.